This TCR beta chain originates from a study of CD8 T cells in ankylosing spondylitis (dated by TCRdb to between 2016 and 2019). Regarding the study in general: T cell receptor beta repertoires were profiled in healthy donors and ankylosing spondylitis patients so that disease-linked TCR variants could be found. The whole study cohort included about a hundred healthy donors and 20 to 25 ankylosing spondylitis patients. Peripheral blood was sampled, and synovial fluid was also collected from ankylosing spondylitis patients. Broad study findings and their caveats: Blood from ankylosing spondylitis patients appeared to be characterized by a TCR beta motif made up of about 8 highly homologous amino acid variants. The disease-linked clones were reported to be significantly enriched in matched synovial fluid samples from ankylosing spondylitis patients. Some motif variants had previously been reported in the synovial fluid and blood of reactive arthritis patients, which suggests shared mechanisms of disease initiation. A CD8+ phenotype was shown by the disease-linked clones, which were found at relatively low frequencies in peripheral blood.

The data were produced on an Illumina HiSeq 2500. TCR beta libraries were prepared by quantitative 5'-RACE with molecular barcodes. Per the authors' processing: A new computational method based on a probabilistic model of VDJ rearrangement was used to identify disease-linked TCR variants. TCRdb reworked the public reads: Q25 trimming with fastp, MiXCR clone assembly, productive beta chains retained. Merged by CDR3 protein, the rows form single entries marked with the most common genes and DNA. The V and J calls and clone size are TCRdb's, not the authors'. This sample lists approximately 300,000 distinct CDR3 sequences; 20% were detected once. Around 7.8% of the sample is in the top ten clones. As encoded in the germline V gene, CDR1 is SGHRS while CDR2 is YFSETQ. From the cysteine up to the phenylalanine, the CDR3 has a length of 13 residues. CDR3 DNA is the only sequence kept; it has 39 bases, read in frame from the first base. Here V drops 4 bases and J drops 4 bases, and the junction holds 3 bases not matched to any gene.

As to this clonotype: Its antigen remains undetermined. No much larger clonotype is one base removed from it; base qualities were not supplied.

The TCR originated in a male donor with ankylosing spondylitis or in good health (not recorded which). Sequenced sample: blood, either unsorted or a sorted T cell fraction (not recorded which). This sequence uses TRBV5-1 and TRBJ1-2; 8 bases in between match TRBD1. CDR3 sequence: CASSEGQVYGYTF. The nucleotide sequence reads as follows: TGCGCCAGCAGCGAGGGACAGGTCTATGGCTACACCTTC.